These T cell receptor beta chains were read from a single sample in a study of control samples from healthy donors and cancer patients. TCRdb's table, derived via immunoSEQ multiplex PCR, lists solely in-frame clones and lacks some. The profile covers some 54,000 clones, with 95% to 97% appearing a single time and around 2% taken by the ten largest. The source material was blood. The receptors stem from a woman in her twenties or thirties in good health. Both conserved end residues are part of each CDR3. A D gene is named only where the DNA matches it firmly. Not every row has a clone size; where given, it reads once, few, many or a size class.

D: TRBD1
size: once
V: TRBV28
J: TRBJ1-2
CDR3: CASRGGGAGGYTF
DNA: TGTGCCAGCAGGGGAGGGGGCGCGGGTGGCTACACCTTC

D: TRBD1
size: -
V: TRBV27
J: TRBJ2-3
CDR3: CASSSQGAGTDTQYF
DNA: TGTGCCAGCAGCTCTCAGGGGGCTGGTACAGATACGCAGTATTTT

D: TRBD1
size: -
V: TRBV5-5
J: TRBJ2-1
CDR3: CASSFEPGQGDYNEQFF
DNA: TGTGCCAGCAGCTTCGAGCCGGGACAGGGGGACTACAATGAGCAGTTCTTC

D: -
size: -
V: TRBV7-6
J: TRBJ2-3
CDR3: CASSLEVGTDTQYF
DNA: TGTGCCAGCAGCTTAGAGGTGGGCACAGATACGCAGTATTTT

D: TRBD1
size: -
V: TRBV7-9
J: TRBJ1-2
CDR3: CASSMGQGVGDTF
DNA: TGTGCCAGCAGCATGGGACAGGGGGTAGGGGACACCTTC

D: -
size: -
V: TRBV3-1/TRBV3-2
J: TRBJ2-5
CDR3: CASSQGETQYF
DNA: TGTGCCAGCAGCCAAGGGGAGACCCAGTACTTC

D: -
size: -
V: TRBV6-4
J: TRBJ2-2
CDR3: CASSPTLDRDTGELFF
DNA: TGTGCCAGCAGTCCAACCCTGGATAGGGACACCGGGGAGCTGTTTTTT

D: TRBD1
size: -
V: TRBV28
J: TRBJ1-3
CDR3: CASGKGASSGNTIYF
DNA: TGTGCCAGCGGCAAGGGGGCTAGCTCTGGAAACACCATATATTTT

D: -
size: -
V: TRBV4-2
J: TRBJ1-5
CDR3: CASSQATGNQPQHF
DNA: TGTGCCAGCAGCCAAGCTACAGGGAATCAGCCCCAGCATTTT

D: -
size: -
V: TRBV7-9
J: TRBJ2-1
CDR3: CASRLPGAYNEQFF
DNA: TGTGCCAGCAGGCTTCCGGGGGCCTACAATGAGCAGTTCTTC

D: TRBD2
size: once
V: TRBV15
J: TRBJ2-4
CDR3: CATSRHTSGLAKNIQYF
DNA: TGTGCCACCAGCCGCCATACTAGCGGTCTAGCCAAAAACATTCAGTACTTC

D: TRBD2
size: -
V: TRBV5-1
J: TRBJ2-7
CDR3: CASSLVSGSHEQYF
DNA: TGCGCCAGCAGCTTGGTTAGCGGGAGTCACGAGCAGTACTTC

D: TRBD1
size: once
V: TRBV28
J: TRBJ2-2
CDR3: CASREQGAVGELFF
DNA: TGTGCCAGCAGGGAACAGGGGGCAGTCGGGGAGCTGTTTTTT

D: TRBD2
size: -
V: TRBV29-1
J: TRBJ2-1
CDR3: CSVSTFDGGVYNEQFF
DNA: TGCAGCGTTTCAACCTTTGACGGGGGGGTGTACAATGAGCAGTTCTTC

D: -
size: -
V: TRBV5-1
J: TRBJ1-2
CDR3: CASSFNRDYGYTF
DNA: TGCGCCAGCAGCTTTAACAGGGACTATGGCTACACCTTC

D: -
size: -
V: TRBV7-9
J: TRBJ2-5
CDR3: CASSLSTSGPWEGTQYF
DNA: TGTGCCAGCAGCTTATCCACCTCCGGGCCCTGGGAAGGGACCCAGTACTTC

D: -
size: -
V: TRBV6-2/TRBV6-3
J: TRBJ2-4
CDR3: CASSYGRLAKNIQYF
DNA: TGTGCCAGCAGTTACGGGCGCCTAGCCAAAAACATTCAGTACTTC

D: -
size: -
V: TRBV28
J: TRBJ2-2
CDR3: CASTASSPRELFF
DNA: TGTGCCAGCACGGCCAGCAGCCCTCGGGAGCTGTTTTTT

D: -
size: -
V: TRBV30
J: TRBJ2-7
CDR3: CAWRGPSYEQYF
DNA: TGTGCCTGGAGGGGGCCTAGCTACGAGCAGTACTTC

D: -
size: -
V: TRBV28
J: TRBJ2-5
CDR3: CASNLNRETQYF
DNA: TGTGCCAGCAACCTAAATAGGGAGACCCAGTACTTC

D: TRBD2
size: -
V: TRBV11-2
J: TRBJ2-7
CDR3: CASSLVWGGGLAGDEQYF
DNA: TGTGCCAGCAGCTTAGTTTGGGGCGGGGGACTAGCGGGAGACGAGCAGTACTTC

D: -
size: -
V: TRBV5-1
J: TRBJ2-2
CDR3: CATNRDGNTGELFF
DNA: TGCGCCACGAACCGGGACGGGAACACCGGGGAGCTGTTTTTT